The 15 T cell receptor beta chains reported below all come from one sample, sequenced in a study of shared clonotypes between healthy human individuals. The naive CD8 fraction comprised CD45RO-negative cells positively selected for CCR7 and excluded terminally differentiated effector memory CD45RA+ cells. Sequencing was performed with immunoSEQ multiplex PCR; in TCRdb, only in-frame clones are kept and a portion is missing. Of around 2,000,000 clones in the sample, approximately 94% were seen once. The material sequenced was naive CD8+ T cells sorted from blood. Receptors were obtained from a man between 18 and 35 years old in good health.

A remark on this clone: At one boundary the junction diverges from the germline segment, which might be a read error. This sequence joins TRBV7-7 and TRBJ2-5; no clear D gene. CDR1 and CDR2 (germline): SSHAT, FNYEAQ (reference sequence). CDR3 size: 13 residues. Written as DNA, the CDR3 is TGTGCTAGCAGCCCCTCGAGGCCAGAGACCCAGTACTTC. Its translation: CASSPSRPETQYF.

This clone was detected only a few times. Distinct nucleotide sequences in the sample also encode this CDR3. The CDR3 DNA follows: TGCGCCAGCAGCCAGGACCAGGGGAACACTGAAGCTTTCTTT. This gives the protein CASSQDQGNTEAFF. The rearrangement links TRBV4-3 to TRBJ1-1; D is possibly TRBD1 (5 bases). Germline loops: CDR1 LGHNA, CDR2 YSLEER. V lost 3 bases to trimming and J lost 1 base, with 9 bases between them. The CDR3 loop spans 14 amino acids.

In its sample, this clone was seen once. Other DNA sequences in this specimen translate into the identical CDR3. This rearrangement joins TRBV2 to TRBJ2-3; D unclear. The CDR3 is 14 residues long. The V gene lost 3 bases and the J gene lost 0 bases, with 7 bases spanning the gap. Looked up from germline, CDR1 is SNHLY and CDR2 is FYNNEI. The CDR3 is CASSEGSSTDTQYF. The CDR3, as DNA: TGTGCCAGCAGTGAGGGGTCTAGCACAGATACGCAGTATTTT.

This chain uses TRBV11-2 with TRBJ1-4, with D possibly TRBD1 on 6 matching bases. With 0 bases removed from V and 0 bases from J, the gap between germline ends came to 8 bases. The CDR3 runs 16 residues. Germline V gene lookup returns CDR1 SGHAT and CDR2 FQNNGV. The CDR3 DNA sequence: TGTGCCAGCAGCTTAGAAGGGGGGACAACTAATGAAAAACTGTTTTTT. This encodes CASSLEGGTTNEKLFF.

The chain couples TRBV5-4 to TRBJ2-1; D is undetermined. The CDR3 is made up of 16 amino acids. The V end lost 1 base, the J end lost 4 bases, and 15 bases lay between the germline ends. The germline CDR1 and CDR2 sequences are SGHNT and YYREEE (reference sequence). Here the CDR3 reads CASSLYGGGTYNEQFF. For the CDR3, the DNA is TGTGCCAGCAGCTTGTATGGCGGTGGAACATACAATGAGCAGTTCTTC.

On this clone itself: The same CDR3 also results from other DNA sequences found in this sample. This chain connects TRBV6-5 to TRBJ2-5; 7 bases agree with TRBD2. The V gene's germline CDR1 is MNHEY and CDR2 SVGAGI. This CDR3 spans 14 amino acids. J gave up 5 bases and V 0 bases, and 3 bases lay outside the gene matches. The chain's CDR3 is CASSYSGGSETQYF. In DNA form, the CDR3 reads TGTGCCAGCAGTTACTCGGGGGGGAGCGAGACCCAGTACTTC.

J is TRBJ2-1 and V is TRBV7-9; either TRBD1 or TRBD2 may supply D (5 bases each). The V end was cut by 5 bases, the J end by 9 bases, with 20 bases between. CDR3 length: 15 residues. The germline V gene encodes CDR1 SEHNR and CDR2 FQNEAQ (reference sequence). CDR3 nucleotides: TGTGCCAGCAGCCGCGTCGTGGGGCTTGAGGGTGAGCAGTTCTTC. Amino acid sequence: CASSRVVGLEGEQFF.

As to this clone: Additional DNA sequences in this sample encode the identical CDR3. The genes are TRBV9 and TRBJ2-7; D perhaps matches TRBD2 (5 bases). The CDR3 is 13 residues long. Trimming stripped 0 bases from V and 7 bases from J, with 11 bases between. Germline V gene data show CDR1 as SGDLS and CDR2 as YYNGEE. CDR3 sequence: CASSVGPGNEQYF. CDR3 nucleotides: TGTGCCAGCAGCGTAGGCCCGGGGAATGAGCAGTACTTC.

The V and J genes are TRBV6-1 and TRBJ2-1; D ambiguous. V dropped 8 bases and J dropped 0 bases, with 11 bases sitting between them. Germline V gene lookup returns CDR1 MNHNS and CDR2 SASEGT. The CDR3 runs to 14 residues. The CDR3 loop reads CASADWSSYNEQFF. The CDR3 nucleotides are TGTGCCAGCGCAGACTGGAGCTCCTACAATGAGCAGTTCTTC.

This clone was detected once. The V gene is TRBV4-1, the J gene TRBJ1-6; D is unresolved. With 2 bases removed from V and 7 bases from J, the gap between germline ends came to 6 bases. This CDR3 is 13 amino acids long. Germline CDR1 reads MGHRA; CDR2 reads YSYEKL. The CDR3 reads CASSQTRNSPLHF. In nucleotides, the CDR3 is TGCGCCAGCAGCCAAACAAGGAATTCACCCCTCCACTTT.

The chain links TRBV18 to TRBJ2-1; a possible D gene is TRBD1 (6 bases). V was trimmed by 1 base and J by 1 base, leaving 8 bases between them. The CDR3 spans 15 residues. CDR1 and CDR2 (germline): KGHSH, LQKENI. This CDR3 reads CASSPRQDSYNEQFF. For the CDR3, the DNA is TGTGCCAGCTCACCACGACAGGATTCCTACAATGAGCAGTTCTTC.

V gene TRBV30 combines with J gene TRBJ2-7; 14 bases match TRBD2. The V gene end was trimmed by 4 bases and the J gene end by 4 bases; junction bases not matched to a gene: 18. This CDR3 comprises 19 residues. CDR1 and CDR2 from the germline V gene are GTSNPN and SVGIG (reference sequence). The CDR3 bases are TGTGCCTGGACAAACTTAGGACTAGCGGGAGGCCTATACCCTTACGAGCAGTACTTC. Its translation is CAWTNLGLAGGLYPYEQYF. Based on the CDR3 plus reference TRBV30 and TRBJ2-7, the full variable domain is SQTIHQWPATLVQPVGSPLSLECTVEGTSNPNLYWYRQAAGRGLQLLFYSVGIGQISSEVPQNLSASRPQDRQFILSSKKLLLSDSGFYLCAWTNLGLAGGLYPYEQYFGPGTRLTVT.

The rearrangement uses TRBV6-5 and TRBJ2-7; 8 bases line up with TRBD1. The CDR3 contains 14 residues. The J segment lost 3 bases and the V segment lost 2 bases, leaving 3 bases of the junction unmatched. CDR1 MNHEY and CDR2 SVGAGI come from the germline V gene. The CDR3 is CASSYGQGYYEQYF. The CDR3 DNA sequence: TGTGCCAGCAGTTACGGACAGGGATACTACGAGCAGTACTTC.

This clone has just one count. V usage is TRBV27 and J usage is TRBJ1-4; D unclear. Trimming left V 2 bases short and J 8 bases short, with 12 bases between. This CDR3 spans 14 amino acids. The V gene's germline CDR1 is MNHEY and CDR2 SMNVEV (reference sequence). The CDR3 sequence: CASSLRAGGEKLFF. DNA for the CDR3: TGTGCCAGCAGTTTAAGGGCAGGTGGCGAAAAACTGTTTTTT. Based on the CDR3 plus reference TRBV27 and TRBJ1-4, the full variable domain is EAQVTQNPRYLITVTGKKLTVTCSQNMNHEYMSWYRQDPGLGLRQIYYSMNVEVTDKGDVPEGYKVSRKEKRNFPLILESPSPNQTSLYFCASSLRAGGEKLFFGSGTQLSVL.

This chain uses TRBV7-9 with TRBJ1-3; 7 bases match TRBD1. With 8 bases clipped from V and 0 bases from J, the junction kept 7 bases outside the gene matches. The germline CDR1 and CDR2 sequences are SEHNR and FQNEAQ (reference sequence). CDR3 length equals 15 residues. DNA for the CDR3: TGTGCCAGCCAGGGGGTTGGGAGCTCTGGAAACACCATATATTTT. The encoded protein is CASQGVGSSGNTIYF. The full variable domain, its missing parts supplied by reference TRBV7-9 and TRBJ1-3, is DTGVSQNPRHKITKRGQNVTFRCDPISEHNRLYWYRQTLGQGPEFLTYFQNEAQLEKSRLLSDRFSAERPKGSFSTLEIQRTEQGDSAMYLCASQGVGSSGNTIYFGEGSWLTVV.